The 21 T cell receptor beta chains below were found in one sample sequenced in a study of cytomegalovirus exposure and HLA in healthy donors. Use of 60 Vbeta and 13 Jbeta primers characterized the PCR. The method was immunoSEQ multiplex PCR; TCRdb's version includes in-frame clones alone and lacks a portion of them. The sample includes approximately 260,000 clones, over 90% of them seen just once. The sequencing sample was made of PBMCs. The receptors stem from a girl aged 2-10 years in good health and CMV-seronegative.

This clone was seen once. The J gene is TRBJ2-4, the V gene TRBV2, with D possibly matching TRBD1 (8 bases). Looked up from germline, CDR1 is SNHLY and CDR2 is FYNNEI. CDR3 length equals 16 residues. V was shortened by 4 bases and J by 7 bases, with 20 bases between the two germline ends. DNA for the CDR3: TGTGCCAGCAGTGTAAGGACTGTACAGGGGGGGAACATTCAGTACTTC. This gives the protein CASSVRTVQGGNIQYF.

The J gene is TRBJ2-6, the V gene TRBV4-1, with D maybe TRBD2 (6 bases). CDR3 length: 19 residues. Trimming left V 0 bases short and J 2 bases short, with 17 bases between. The V gene's germline CDR1 is MGHRA and CDR2 YSYEKL. The CDR3 DNA follows: TGCGCCAGCAGCCAAGAACTTGCGGAGGGCATAGCTGGGGCCAACGTCCTGACTTTC. Its translation is CASSQELAEGIAGANVLTF.

The chain links TRBV5-1 to TRBJ2-7, with D possibly TRBD1 on 7 matching bases. CDR1 is SGHRS and CDR2 is YFSETQ in the germline V gene. The CDR3 loop spans 14 amino acids. Trimming shortened V by 3 bases and J by 5 bases, and 15 bases separated the two germline ends. The CDR3 DNA is TGCGCCAGCAGCTACCGACAGGGCGGGGACGAGCAGTACTTC. Protein sequence: CASSYRQGGDEQYF.

This clone was observed a handful of times. The chain uses TRBV19 and TRBJ1-1, with TRBD1 as a possible D gene (5 bases). Trimming stripped 3 bases from V and 9 bases from J, with 11 bases between. CDR3 length equals 12 residues. CDR1 LNHDA and CDR2 SQIVND come from the germline V gene (reference sequence). The CDR3 DNA sequence: TGTGCCAGTAGTATCGGCAGGGCAAAAGCTTTCTTT. Its protein product is CASSIGRAKAFF.

A word on this clone: Other DNA sequences in the same sample also yield this CDR3. This sequence joins TRBV6-5 and TRBJ2-2; D may be TRBD1 (5 bases). V lost 2 bases and J 0 bases, leaving 10 bases between the germline ends. The CDR3 extends over 16 amino acids. The germline CDR1 and CDR2 sequences are MNHEY and SVGAGI. This CDR3 is CASSYRQNSNTGELFF. CDR3 nucleotide sequence: TGTGCCAGCAGTTACCGACAGAATTCGAACACCGGGGAGCTGTTTTTT.

The chain couples TRBV7-6 to TRBJ2-2, with a possible D match to TRBD2 (5 bases). There are 14 residues in the CDR3. Germline-derived CDR1 and CDR2 are SGHVS and FNYEAQ. Trimming took off 5 bases at V and 1 base at J, with 8 bases between the two ends. Written as DNA, the CDR3 is TGTGCCAGCAGCGCCCGGGAGAACACCGGGGAGCTGTTTTTT. As protein: CASSARENTGELFF. The full variable domain, with the rest looked up from reference TRBV7-6 and TRBJ2-2, is GAGVSQSPRYKVTKRGQDVALRCDPISGHVSLYWYRQALGQGPEFLTYFNYEAQQDKSGLPNDRFSAERPEGSISTLTIQRTEQRDSAMYRCASSARENTGELFFGEGSRLTVL.

This chain uses TRBV15 with TRBJ2-3; 8 bases are a match to TRBD1. Germline lookup yields CDR1 LNHNV and CDR2 YYDKDF (reference sequence). This CDR3 spans 16 amino acids. The J segment lost 2 bases and the V segment lost 1 base, leaving 5 bases of the junction unmatched. DNA of the CDR3: TGTGCCACCAGCAGAGGCCGGACAGGGCTCACAGATACGCAGTATTTT. Its translation: CATSRGRTGLTDTQYF.

The genes are TRBV6-5 and TRBJ2-5; D is perhaps TRBD2 (7 bases). The length of the CDR3 is 14 residues. V was trimmed by 5 bases and J by 5 bases, leaving 15 bases between them. Germline values: CDR1 MNHEY, CDR2 SVGAGI. In DNA form, the CDR3 reads TGTGCCAGCAGTGAAATCCGGGGGGCGGAGACCCAGTACTTC. This codes for CASSEIRGAETQYF.

The rearrangement joins TRBV6-5 to TRBJ1-1; no clear D gene. This CDR3 has 14 amino acids. The germline gives CDR1 MNHEY, CDR2 SVGAGI. The V and J ends lost 6 bases and 0 bases respectively, with 11 bases between them. DNA for the CDR3: TGTGCCAGCAGAGTCTCCGCGCTGAACACTGAAGCTTTCTTT. This encodes CASRVSALNTEAFF.

The chain uses TRBV9 and TRBJ1-6; D is unclear. V dropped 0 bases and J dropped 6 bases, with 10 bases sitting between them. Per the germline V gene, CDR1 is SGDLS and CDR2 is YYNGEE. There are 15 residues in the CDR3. CDR3 DNA sequence: TGTGCCAGCAGCGTAGATGAGATACCTAATTCACCCCTCCACTTT. It encodes CASSVDEIPNSPLHF.

The sample holds one count of this clone. The chain is built from TRBV7-6 and TRBJ2-5; D call uncertain. Germline loops: CDR1 SGHVS, CDR2 FNYEAQ. This CDR3 is 12 amino acids long. V dropped 0 bases and J dropped 5 bases, with 4 bases sitting between them. The CDR3 loop is CASSLARETQYF. DNA of the CDR3: TGTGCCAGCAGCTTAGCCAGGGAGACCCAGTACTTC.

The chain combines TRBV6-1 with TRBJ2-2, with 9 bases lining up with TRBD2. The CDR3 has 19 residues. The junction had 11 bases not matched to a gene; V was cut back by 1 base and J by 2 bases. In germline, CDR1 is MNHNS, CDR2 SASEGT. The CDR3 coding sequence is TGTGCCAGCAGTGAAGGAAGCGGGGGGACCTTAATCAACACCGGGGAGCTGTTTTTT. It translates to CASSEGSGGTLINTGELFF.

This chain uses TRBV7-9 with TRBJ2-3; 8 bases are shared with TRBD2. J was trimmed by 5 bases and V by 5 bases; bases with no gene match: 15. The CDR3 length is 17 residues. Germline V gene sequence: CDR1 SEHNR, CDR2 FQNEAQ (reference sequence). CDR3 DNA sequence: TGTGCCAGCAGCGCCAATCCCCCTAGCGGGCCAAAAGATACGCAGTATTTT. Protein product: CASSANPPSGPKDTQYF.

The J gene is TRBJ2-1, the V gene TRBV4-1; TRBD2 aligns across 12 bases. This CDR3 region has 17 residues. Germline CDR1 reads MGHRA; CDR2 reads YSYEKL. J gave up 8 bases and V 3 bases, and 11 bases lay outside the gene matches. The CDR3 coding sequence is TGCGCCAGCAGCCAGCTAGCGGGAGGGCCTATATTCGATGAGCAGTTCTTC. Amino acids: CASSQLAGGPIFDEQFF.

This chain joins TRBV5-4 and TRBJ2-7; D is possibly TRBD2 (6 bases). The germline V gene has CDR1 SGHNT and CDR2 YYREEE (reference sequence). V lost 4 bases to trimming and J lost 2 bases, with 13 bases between them. CDR3 length: 14 amino acids. The CDR3, as DNA: TGTGCCAGCAGCCCCATGGAGGGAGCCTACGAGCAGTACTTC. Translating gives CASSPMEGAYEQYF.

As regards this clone: Other DNA sequences in this sample translate to the same CDR3. The V and J genes are TRBV28 and TRBJ2-7, with D maybe TRBD1 (5 bases). CDR3 length: 12 residues. V dropped 3 bases and J dropped 3 bases, with 6 bases sitting between them. CDR1 is MDHEN, CDR2 SYDVKM, per germline. The CDR3 DNA sequence: TGTGCCAGCAGTTTGACAGACTACGAGCAGTACTTC. Translating gives CASSLTDYEQYF.

In nucleotides, the CDR3 is TGTGCCAGCAGTGAAGCGCTTCAGGGGCTAAGCTCCTACAATGAGCAGTTCTTC. Its protein is CASSEALQGLSSYNEQFF. V and J are TRBV2 and TRBJ2-1, with D possibly being TRBD1 (6 bases). The CDR3 is 18 residues long. Trimming took 0 bases from V and 0 from J, leaving 15 bases between them. Germline V gene data show CDR1 as SNHLY and CDR2 as FYNNEI. The whole variable domain, remainder taken from reference TRBV2 and TRBJ2-1, is EPEVTQTPSHQVTQMGQEVILRCVPISNHLYFYWYRQILGQKVEFLVSFYNNEISEKSEIFDDQFSVERPDGSNFTLKIRSTKLEDSAMYFCASSEALQGLSSYNEQFFGPGTRLTVL.

Comment on this clone: At one boundary the junction diverges from the germline segment, which might be a read error. The chain uses TRBV7-7 and TRBJ2-1; 10 bases match TRBD1. The CDR3 is made up of 15 amino acids. CDR1 and CDR2 from the germline V gene are SSHAT and FNYEAQ (reference sequence). This chain's CDR3 is CASSPGTGALERQFF. In DNA, the CDR3 is TGTGCTAGCAGCCCCGGGACAGGGGCTTTGGAAAGGCAGTTCTTC.

The chain is built from TRBV14 and TRBJ2-5, with TRBD2 matching 9 bases. The CDR3 sequence is 16 residues long. Germline assignment: CDR1 SGHDN and CDR2 FVKESK. The V gene end was trimmed by 0 bases and the J gene end by 2 bases; junction bases not matched to a gene: 4. The CDR3 coding sequence is TGTGCCAGCAGCCAAGATCTAGCGGGAATACAAGAGACCCAGTACTTC. This gives the protein CASSQDLAGIQETQYF.

This clone was counted between two and nine times. The chain uses TRBV10-1 and TRBJ1-1; D not certain. The V end was cut by 5 bases, the J end by 7 bases, with 17 bases between. Germline CDR1 and CDR2: WNHNN and SYGVQD (reference sequence). The CDR3 runs 14 residues. The chain's CDR3 is CASSPLRPDGEAFF. In DNA, the CDR3 is TGCGCCAGCAGTCCCCTGAGGCCCGACGGTGAAGCTTTCTTT.

This rearrangement joins TRBV28 to TRBJ1-2; D possibly corresponds to TRBD1 (6 bases). The CDR3 covers 14 residues. With 5 bases removed from V and 4 bases from J, the gap between germline ends came to 14 bases. Germline V lookup: CDR1 MDHEN, CDR2 SYDVKM. CDR3 sequence: CASSPLQGFYGYTF. Here the CDR3 DNA reads TGTGCCAGCAGTCCTCTACAGGGCTTCTATGGCTACACCTTC.